This T cell receptor (beta chain) came from a study of blood T cell repertoires in COVID-19. Across the whole study: Samples taken during acute and convalescent COVID-19 were collected in the United States, Italy and Spain.

Original data processing: Amplification of reference gene primers provided the estimated nucleated cell counts. Repertoires were generated with immunoSEQ multiplex PCR, while TCRdb's copy carries only in-frame clones and drops some. Clone size and the V and J calls come from that table; the DNA yielded D and trimming. The repertoire includes a few hundred thousand clones, roughly nine tenths of them detected once, and 5% to 7% sits in the top ten. The V segment lost 3 bases and the J segment 3 bases; nucleotides outside the gene matches: 9. Germline assignment: CDR1 SQVTM and CDR2 ANQGSEA. This CDR3 region has 16 residues.

The sequenced material came from peripheral blood. This chain uses TRBV29-1 with TRBJ2-1; 9 bases align to TRBD1. This sequence originates from a man between 18 and 35 years old who had recovered from COVID-19. Written as DNA, the CDR3 is TGCAGCGTTGACCAGGCGGGACAGGGAATCTACAATGAGCAGTTCTTC. It translates to CSVDQAGQGIYNEQFF.